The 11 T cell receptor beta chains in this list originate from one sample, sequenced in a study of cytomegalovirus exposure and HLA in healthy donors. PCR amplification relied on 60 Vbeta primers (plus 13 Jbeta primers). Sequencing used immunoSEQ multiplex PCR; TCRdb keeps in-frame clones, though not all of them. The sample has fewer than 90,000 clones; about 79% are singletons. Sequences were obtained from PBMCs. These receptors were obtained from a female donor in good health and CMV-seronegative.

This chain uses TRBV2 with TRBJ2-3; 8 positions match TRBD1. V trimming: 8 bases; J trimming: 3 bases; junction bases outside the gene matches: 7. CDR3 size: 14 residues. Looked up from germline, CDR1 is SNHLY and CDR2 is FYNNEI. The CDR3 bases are TGTGCCAGCGCCAGGACAGGGAGGACAGATACGCAGTATTTT. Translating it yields CASARTGRTDTQYF.

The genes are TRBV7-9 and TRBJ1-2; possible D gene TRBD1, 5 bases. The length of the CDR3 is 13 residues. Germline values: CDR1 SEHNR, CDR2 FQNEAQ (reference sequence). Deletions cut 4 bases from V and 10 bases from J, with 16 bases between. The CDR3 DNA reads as TGTGCCAGCAGCTCCTACGGGACTGACCCCTACACCTTC. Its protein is CASSSYGTDPYTF.

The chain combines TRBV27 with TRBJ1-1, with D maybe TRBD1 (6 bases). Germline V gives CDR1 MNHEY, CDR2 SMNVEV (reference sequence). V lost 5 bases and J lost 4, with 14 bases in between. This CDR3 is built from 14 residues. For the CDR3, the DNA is TGTGCCAGCAGTCCGTTGGGGGCGCGCACTGAAGCTTTCTTT. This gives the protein CASSPLGARTEAFF.

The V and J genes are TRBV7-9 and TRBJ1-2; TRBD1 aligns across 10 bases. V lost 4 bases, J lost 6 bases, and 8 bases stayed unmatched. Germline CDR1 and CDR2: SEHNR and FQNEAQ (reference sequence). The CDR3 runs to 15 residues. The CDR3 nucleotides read TGTGCCAGCAGCTCGTCGGGGGACAGGGGCGATGGCTACACCTTC. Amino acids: CASSSSGDRGDGYTF.

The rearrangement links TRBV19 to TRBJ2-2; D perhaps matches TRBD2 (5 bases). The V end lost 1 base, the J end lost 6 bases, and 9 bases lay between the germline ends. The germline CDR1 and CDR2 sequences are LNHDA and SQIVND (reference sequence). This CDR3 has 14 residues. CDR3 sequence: CASSIGSGSGELFF. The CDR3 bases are TGTGCCAGTAGTATAGGATCGGGATCCGGGGAGCTGTTTTTT.

The CDR3 sequence: CSVEGLASYNEQFF. The CDR3 region has the DNA TGCAGCGTGGAGGGACTAGCCTCCTACAATGAGCAGTTCTTC. This chain joins TRBV29-1 and TRBJ2-1; TRBD2 aligns across 9 bases. V dropped 6 bases and J dropped 0; count of bases not matched to a gene: 3. The CDR3 is made up of 14 amino acids. Germline lookup yields CDR1 SQVTM and CDR2 ANQGSEA.

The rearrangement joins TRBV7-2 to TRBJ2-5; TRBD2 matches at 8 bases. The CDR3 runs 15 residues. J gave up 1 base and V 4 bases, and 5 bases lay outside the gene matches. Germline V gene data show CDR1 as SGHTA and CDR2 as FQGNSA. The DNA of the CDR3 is TGTGCCAGCAGCTCTTGGACTAGCCTCCAAGAGACCCAGTACTTC. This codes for CASSSWTSLQETQYF. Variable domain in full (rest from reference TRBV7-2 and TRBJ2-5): GAGVSQSPSNKVTEKGKDVELRCDPISGHTALYWYRQSLGQGLEFLIYFQGNSAPDKSGLPSDRFSAERTGGSVSTLTIQRTQQEDSAVYLCASSSWTSLQETQYFGPGTRLLVL.

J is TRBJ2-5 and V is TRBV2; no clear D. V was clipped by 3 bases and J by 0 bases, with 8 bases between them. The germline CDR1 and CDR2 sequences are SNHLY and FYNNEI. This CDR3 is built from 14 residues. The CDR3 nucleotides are TGTGCCAGCAGTGACCCCAGGAACCAAGAGACCCAGTACTTC. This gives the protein CASSDPRNQETQYF.

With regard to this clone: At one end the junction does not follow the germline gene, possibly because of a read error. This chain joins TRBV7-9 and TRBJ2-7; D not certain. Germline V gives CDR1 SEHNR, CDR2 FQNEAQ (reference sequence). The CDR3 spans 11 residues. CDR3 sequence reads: CSSSSYYEQYF. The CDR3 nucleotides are TGTTCCAGCAGCTCCTACTACGAGCAGTACTTC.

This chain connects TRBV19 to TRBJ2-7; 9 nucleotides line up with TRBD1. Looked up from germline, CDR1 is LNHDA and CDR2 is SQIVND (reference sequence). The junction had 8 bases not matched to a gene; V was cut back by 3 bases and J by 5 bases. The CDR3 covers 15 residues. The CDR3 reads CASSISGTGSDEQYF. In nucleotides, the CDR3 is TGTGCCAGTAGTATTTCCGGGACAGGGTCCGACGAGCAGTACTTC.

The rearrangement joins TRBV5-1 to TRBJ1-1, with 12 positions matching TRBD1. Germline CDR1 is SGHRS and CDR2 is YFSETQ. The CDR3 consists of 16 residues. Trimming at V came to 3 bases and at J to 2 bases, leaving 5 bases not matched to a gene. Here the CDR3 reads CASSWGTGGVNTEAFF. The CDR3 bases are TGCGCCAGCAGCTGGGGGACAGGGGGCGTCAACACTGAAGCTTTCTTT.